Listed below are T cell receptor beta chains from one sample, sequenced in a study of blood T cell repertoires in COVID-19. Sequencing used immunoSEQ multiplex PCR; TCRdb keeps in-frame clones, though not all of them. The profile shows about 160,000 clones, approximately 85% of them singletons. Sequenced input: peripheral blood. The receptors derive from a middle-aged man with acute or convalescent COVID-19. Each CDR3 is given with its conserved first and last residue. The D gene is left open where the match is weak. Clone size is shown for a subset of rows, as once, few, many or a class of expanded clone.

clone_size: -; cdr3_length: 15; v_call: TRBV11-2; d_call: -; j_call: TRBJ2-7; cdr3_aa: CASSSGGGGKYEQYF; cdr3_nt: TGTGCCAGCAGCTCGGGGGGCGGGGGAAAGTACGAGCAGTACTTC
clone_size: -; cdr3_length: 13; v_call: TRBV12-3/TRBV12-4; d_call: -; j_call: TRBJ1-5; cdr3_aa: CASRSAANQPQHF; cdr3_nt: TGTGCCAGCAGGAGCGCGGCCAATCAGCCCCAGCATTTT
clone_size: -; cdr3_length: 14; v_call: TRBV6-5; d_call: TRBD2; j_call: TRBJ2-1; cdr3_aa: CASTSSGGYNEQFF; cdr3_nt: TGTGCCAGCACTTCTAGCGGGGGTTACAATGAGCAGTTCTTC
clone_size: -; cdr3_length: 14; v_call: TRBV11-3; d_call: TRBD1; j_call: TRBJ2-7; cdr3_aa: CASSLGTGSYEQYF; cdr3_nt: TGTGCCAGCAGCCTCGGGACAGGGTCCTACGAGCAGTACTTC
clone_size: -; cdr3_length: 13; v_call: TRBV2; d_call: -; j_call: TRBJ1-3; cdr3_aa: CASRTGPGNTIYF; cdr3_nt: TGTGCCAGCAGAACAGGGCCCGGAAACACCATATATTTT
clone_size: -; cdr3_length: 15; v_call: TRBV19; d_call: TRBD1; j_call: TRBJ1-5; cdr3_aa: CASNIRTGGDQPQHF; cdr3_nt: TGTGCCAGTAACATAAGGACAGGGGGCGATCAGCCCCAGCATTTT
clone_size: once; cdr3_length: 21; v_call: TRBV19; d_call: TRBD1; j_call: TRBJ2-2; cdr3_aa: CASSIRSRIAGTGGAYGELFF; cdr3_nt: TGTGCCAGTAGCATCCGAAGTCGAATAGCCGGGACAGGGGGCGCGTACGGGGAGCTGTTTTTT
clone_size: -; cdr3_length: 13; v_call: TRBV11-2; d_call: -; j_call: TRBJ2-3; cdr3_aa: CASSLAPTDTQYF; cdr3_nt: TGTGCCAGCAGCTTAGCTCCCACAGATACGCAGTATTTT
clone_size: -; cdr3_length: 12; v_call: TRBV18; d_call: -; j_call: TRBJ2-3; cdr3_aa: CASSPRGDTQYF; cdr3_nt: TGTGCCAGCTCCCCTAGGGGAGATACGCAGTATTTT
clone_size: -; cdr3_length: 14; v_call: TRBV11-2; d_call: TRBD2; j_call: TRBJ2-7; cdr3_aa: CASNPGTRIDEQYF; cdr3_nt: TGTGCCAGTAACCCCGGGACTAGGATCGACGAGCAGTACTTC
clone_size: -; cdr3_length: 15; v_call: TRBV5-1; d_call: -; j_call: TRBJ1-5; cdr3_aa: CASSLQGRGNQPQHF; cdr3_nt: TGCGCCAGCAGCTTGCAGGGAAGGGGCAATCAGCCCCAGCATTTT
clone_size: -; cdr3_length: 14; v_call: TRBV19; d_call: -; j_call: TRBJ1-6; cdr3_aa: CASSTDRVGSPLHF; cdr3_nt: TGTGCCAGTAGTACAGACAGAGTGGGCTCACCCCTCCACTTT
clone_size: -; cdr3_length: 15; v_call: TRBV6-6; d_call: -; j_call: TRBJ1-5; cdr3_aa: CASSRAGDSNQPQHF; cdr3_nt: TGTGCCAGCAGTCGGGCCGGGGATAGCAATCAGCCCCAGCATTTT
clone_size: -; cdr3_length: 15; v_call: TRBV9; d_call: -; j_call: TRBJ2-2; cdr3_aa: CASTGDGEYTGELFF; cdr3_nt: TGTGCCAGCACCGGAGACGGGGAGTACACCGGGGAGCTGTTTTTT
clone_size: -; cdr3_length: 13; v_call: TRBV7-9; d_call: -; j_call: TRBJ1-1; cdr3_aa: CASSLGTHTEAFF; cdr3_nt: TGTGCCAGCAGCTTAGGGACACACACTGAAGCTTTCTTT
clone_size: -; cdr3_length: 14; v_call: TRBV10-3; d_call: -; j_call: TRBJ2-2; cdr3_aa: CAISSTSDTGELFF; cdr3_nt: TGTGCCATCAGTTCAACGAGCGACACCGGGGAGCTGTTTTTT
clone_size: -; cdr3_length: 14; v_call: TRBV4-1; d_call: -; j_call: TRBJ1-6; cdr3_aa: CASSQEDNGSPLHF; cdr3_nt: TGCGCCAGCAGCCAAGAAGACAACGGATCACCCCTCCACTTT
clone_size: -; cdr3_length: 18; v_call: TRBV18; d_call: -; j_call: TRBJ2-5; cdr3_aa: CASSLQSTPASGSEAQYF; cdr3_nt: TGTGCCAGCTCACTACAAAGCACCCCGGCCAGCGGCTCCGAGGCCCAGTACTTC
clone_size: -; cdr3_length: 14; v_call: TRBV7-9; d_call: -; j_call: TRBJ2-5; cdr3_aa: CASSLMIAQETQYF; cdr3_nt: TGTGCCAGCAGCTTAATGATAGCCCAAGAGACCCAGTACTTC
clone_size: few; cdr3_length: 14; v_call: TRBV20-1; d_call: TRBD2; j_call: TRBJ2-1; cdr3_aa: CSASRAGVNNEQFF; cdr3_nt: TGCAGTGCTAGTAGGGCGGGGGTTAACAATGAGCAGTTCTTC
clone_size: -; cdr3_length: 17; v_call: TRBV7-9; d_call: -; j_call: TRBJ2-3; cdr3_aa: CASSLGRENTSTDTQYF; cdr3_nt: TGTGCCAGCAGCTTAGGGAGGGAGAACACTAGCACAGATACGCAGTATTTT
clone_size: -; cdr3_length: 16; v_call: TRBV30; d_call: TRBD1; j_call: TRBJ1-5; cdr3_aa: CAWSDLGGQGTQPQHF; cdr3_nt: TGTGCCTGGAGTGACCTTGGAGGACAGGGAACTCAGCCCCAGCATTTT
clone_size: -; cdr3_length: 14; v_call: TRBV30; d_call: -; j_call: TRBJ2-5; cdr3_aa: CAWNRPSGQETQYF; cdr3_nt: TGTGCCTGGAACCGACCGTCAGGCCAAGAGACCCAGTACTTC
clone_size: -; cdr3_length: 14; v_call: TRBV7-9; d_call: -; j_call: TRBJ1-4; cdr3_aa: CASSRGGDREKLFF; cdr3_nt: TGTGCCAGCAGCCGCGGGGGGGACCGGGAAAAACTGTTTTTT
clone_size: -; cdr3_length: 14; v_call: TRBV5-1; d_call: -; j_call: TRBJ1-2; cdr3_aa: CASSEGHGGYGYTF; cdr3_nt: TGCGCCAGCAGCGAAGGACACGGGGGCTATGGCTACACCTTC
clone_size: once; cdr3_length: 14; v_call: TRBV9; d_call: TRBD1; j_call: TRBJ2-7; cdr3_aa: CASSVGQGFYGQYF; cdr3_nt: TGTGCCAGCAGCGTGGGACAGGGGTTTTACGGGCAGTACTTC
clone_size: few; cdr3_length: 15; v_call: TRBV27; d_call: -; j_call: TRBJ1-6; cdr3_aa: CASSLVGAGRSPLHF; cdr3_nt: TGTGCCAGCAGTTTAGTGGGCGCGGGTAGATCACCCCTCCACTTT
clone_size: -; cdr3_length: 15; v_call: TRBV6-5; d_call: -; j_call: TRBJ1-2; cdr3_aa: CASSYSGGRIYGYTF; cdr3_nt: TGTGCCAGCAGTTACTCGGGAGGGCGGATCTATGGCTACACCTTC
clone_size: -; cdr3_length: 13; v_call: TRBV5-1; d_call: -; j_call: TRBJ1-3; cdr3_aa: CASSLSGGNTIYF; cdr3_nt: TGCGCCAGCAGCTTGTCAGGGGGAAACACCATATATTTT
clone_size: -; cdr3_length: 17; v_call: TRBV6-1; d_call: TRBD1; j_call: TRBJ1-6; cdr3_aa: CASSEEHGGQVPPPLHF; cdr3_nt: TGTGCCAGCAGTGAAGAGCATGGGGGACAGGTACCCCCACCCCTCCACTTT
clone_size: -; cdr3_length: 15; v_call: TRBV4-1; d_call: -; j_call: TRBJ1-1; cdr3_aa: CASSQKNRGYSEAFF; cdr3_nt: TGCGCCAGCAGCCAAAAAAACCGGGGGTATTCTGAAGCTTTCTTT
clone_size: few; cdr3_length: 14; v_call: TRBV19; d_call: -; j_call: TRBJ2-7; cdr3_aa: CASKRQADSYEQYF; cdr3_nt: TGTGCCAGTAAAAGACAGGCCGACTCCTACGAGCAGTACTTC
clone_size: -; cdr3_length: 16; v_call: TRBV11-2; d_call: TRBD2; j_call: TRBJ2-3; cdr3_aa: CASSYLGGDPTDTQYF; cdr3_nt: TGTGCCAGCAGCTACCTGGGGGGGGACCCCACAGATACGCAGTATTTT
clone_size: -; cdr3_length: 15; v_call: TRBV3-1/TRBV3-2; d_call: TRBD2; j_call: TRBJ2-3; cdr3_aa: CASSHTGRGGSTQYF; cdr3_nt: TGTGCCAGCAGCCACACCGGGAGGGGGGGTAGTACGCAGTATTTT
clone_size: once; cdr3_length: 13; v_call: TRBV30; d_call: -; j_call: TRBJ2-7; cdr3_aa: CAWSVKGPHEQYF; cdr3_nt: TGTGCCTGGAGTGTAAAGGGGCCCCACGAGCAGTACTTC
clone_size: -; cdr3_length: 18; v_call: TRBV6-1; d_call: -; j_call: TRBJ1-5; cdr3_aa: CASSEAETGFWSNQPQHF; cdr3_nt: TGTGCCAGCAGTGAAGCGGAAACAGGGTTTTGGAGCAATCAGCCCCAGCATTTT
clone_size: -; cdr3_length: 13; v_call: TRBV6-5; d_call: -; j_call: TRBJ1-1; cdr3_aa: CASSYQGNTEAFF; cdr3_nt: TGTGCCAGCAGTTATCAGGGGAACACTGAAGCTTTCTTT
clone_size: once; cdr3_length: 13; v_call: TRBV5-6; d_call: -; j_call: TRBJ1-6; cdr3_aa: CASSYPGDSPLHF; cdr3_nt: TGTGCCAGCAGCTACCCAGGGGATTCACCCCTCCACTTT
clone_size: -; cdr3_length: 13; v_call: TRBV30; d_call: -; j_call: TRBJ1-2; cdr3_aa: CAWADFLYGGYTF; cdr3_nt: TGTGCCTGGGCGGACTTTTTGTACGGGGGCTACACCTTC
clone_size: -; cdr3_length: 16; v_call: TRBV2; d_call: TRBD2; j_call: TRBJ2-1; cdr3_aa: CASTPTSGSLYNEQFF; cdr3_nt: TGTGCCAGCACCCCGACTAGCGGGTCGCTCTACAATGAGCAGTTCTTC
clone_size: -; cdr3_length: 15; v_call: TRBV18; d_call: TRBD2; j_call: TRBJ2-7; cdr3_aa: CASSPGGERSYEQYF; cdr3_nt: TGTGCCAGCTCACCAGGGGGGGAGAGGTCCTACGAGCAGTACTTC
clone_size: once; cdr3_length: 14; v_call: TRBV6-6; d_call: -; j_call: TRBJ1-1; cdr3_aa: CASSRTTESTEAFF; cdr3_nt: TGTGCCAGCAGTCGAACAACAGAGAGCACTGAAGCTTTCTTT
clone_size: -; cdr3_length: 15; v_call: TRBV3-1/TRBV3-2; d_call: -; j_call: TRBJ1-2; cdr3_aa: CASSQGRGSSHGYTF; cdr3_nt: TGTGCCAGCAGCCAAGGGAGGGGCTCGTCCCACGGCTACACCTTC
clone_size: few; cdr3_length: 13; v_call: TRBV5-1; d_call: -; j_call: TRBJ2-5; cdr3_aa: CASTRQPQETQYF; cdr3_nt: TGCGCCAGTACTCGACAGCCCCAAGAGACCCAGTACTTC
clone_size: -; cdr3_length: 14; v_call: TRBV9; d_call: -; j_call: TRBJ1-2; cdr3_aa: CASRNLAGNYGYTF; cdr3_nt: TGTGCCAGCAGAAATCTTGCAGGGAACTATGGCTACACCTTC
clone_size: many; cdr3_length: 15; v_call: TRBV5-6; d_call: TRBD1; j_call: TRBJ1-5; cdr3_aa: CASSAGQGPYQPQHF; cdr3_nt: TGTGCCAGCAGCGCAGGACAGGGGCCTTATCAGCCCCAGCATTTT
clone_size: -; cdr3_length: 15; v_call: TRBV6-2/TRBV6-3; d_call: -; j_call: TRBJ1-4; cdr3_aa: CASSSWGRTNEKLFF; cdr3_nt: TGTGCCAGCAGTTCATGGGGGCGCACTAATGAAAAACTGTTTTTT
clone_size: -; cdr3_length: 16; v_call: TRBV5-1; d_call: TRBD1; j_call: TRBJ2-5; cdr3_aa: CASSPIPGQGGGTQYF; cdr3_nt: TGCGCCAGCAGTCCAATCCCGGGACAGGGAGGGGGGACCCAGTACTTC
clone_size: -; cdr3_length: 15; v_call: TRBV28; d_call: -; j_call: TRBJ1-1; cdr3_aa: CASSVTGSGWTEAFF; cdr3_nt: TGTGCCAGCAGCGTAACAGGGTCGGGTTGGACTGAAGCTTTCTTT